The 5 T cell receptor beta chains listed next were all sequenced from one sample in a study of early T cells in non-severe SARS-CoV-2 infection (dated by TCRdb to 2020 to 2023). Receptor amplification or capture employed 5' RACE. Reads for this sample came from a NextSeq 500. TCRdb handled the public reads itself, with Q25 trimming in fastp and clone calling in MiXCR, and kept productive beta chains. Each entry is one CDR3 protein sequence, shown with its most common DNA and genes. A total of approximately 70,000 distinct CDR3 sequences appear in this sample, 4.5% to 6% of them only once. The ten biggest clones cover less than 9.5% of the sample. The specimen was whole blood, collected at baseline. The receptors shown here come from an adult who was a healthcare worker with PCR-confirmed SARS-CoV-2 infection or an uninfected control (not recorded which).

This clonotype was found many times. The chain uses TRBV27 and TRBJ1-1, with TRBD1 as a possible D gene (6 bases). The CDR3 is made up of 18 amino acids. V lost 5 bases and J lost 5, with 27 bases in between. Germline V CDR1 and CDR2: MNHEY, SMNVEV (reference sequence). The CDR3 region is CASSPLTGGKVRRTEAFF. The CDR3 nucleotides read TGTGCCAGCAGTCCCTTAACTGGGGGCAAGGTTAGGAGGACTGAAGCTTTCTTT.

At least ten counts were recorded for this clonotype. The chain recombines TRBV11-3 with TRBJ2-3, with D tentatively TRBD1 (6 bases). The V end lost 5 bases, the J end lost 5 bases, and 14 bases lay between the germline ends. The CDR3 has 14 residues. Germline CDR1 SGHNT, CDR2 YENEEA. The CDR3 region is CASSPTGGGDTQYF. CDR3 bases: TGTGCCAGCAGCCCGACAGGAGGTGGAGATACGCAGTATTTT.

With respect to this clonotype: It may be a read error: a sequence one base away is much more abundant. The CDR3 sequence is CASSPASAGTNELFF. The CDR3 nucleotides are TGTGCCAGCAGTCCCGCCTCGGCGGGAACGAATGAGCTGTTCTTC. This sequence joins TRBV28 and TRBJ2-1, with TRBD2 as a possible D gene (6 bases). CDR1 is MDHEN, CDR2 SYDVKM, per germline. CDR3 length: 15 amino acids.

V gene TRBV12-3 or TRBV12-4 combines with J gene TRBJ2-3; 7 bases agree with TRBD1. CDR3 length: 15 amino acids. J was trimmed by 0 bases and V by 6 bases; bases with no gene match: 6. In DNA, the CDR3 is TGTGCCAGCAGCCCCGGGACAGCAAGCACAGATACGCAGTATTTT. It is translated as CASSPGTASTDTQYF.

This clonotype is medium-sized within its sample. V usage is TRBV30 and J usage is TRBJ1-1, with a possible D match to TRBD1 (5 bases). This CDR3 has 13 residues. V was clipped by 8 bases and J by 0 bases, with 13 bases between them. The germline CDR1 and CDR2 sequences are GTSNPN and SVGIG (reference sequence). This CDR3 is CAGHSEMNTEAFF. CDR3 bases: TGTGCCGGACACAGCGAGATGAACACTGAAGCTTTCTTT.